This T cell receptor (beta chain) is from a study of cytomegalovirus exposure and HLA in healthy donors. Points from the study as a whole: The investigators catalogued 180 or so TCR beta chains as cytomegalovirus-associated. According to a later analysis, TCR clusters from the first cohort tended to co-occur in the 100 to 150 validation repertoires.

In regard to this clone: What it recognizes is unknown.

This CDR3 is built from 14 residues. Per germline, CDR1 SGHAT and CDR2 FQNNGV. Trimming took 1 base from V and 5 from J; bases not matched to a gene: 2. TCRdb's copy holds only in-frame clones and misses some; the assay was immunoSEQ multiplex PCR. Of some 210,000 clones listed, less than 85% are singletons. The receptor's source is a woman between 18 and 29 years old in good health and CMV-seronegative. Sequenced sample: PBMCs. The rearrangement uses TRBV11-2 and TRBJ1-5, with TRBD1 matching 7 bases. CDR3 loop: CASSLGQGDQPQHF. In DNA, the CDR3 is TGTGCCAGCAGCTTAGGACAGGGCGATCAGCCCCAGCATTTT.